This T cell receptor beta chain was observed in a study of cytomegalovirus exposure and HLA in healthy donors. Turning to the study itself: Researchers previously reported finding fewer than 140 million unique TCR beta sequences from approximately 190 million T cells. Early released data comprised about 85 million unique TCRs from HLA-typed donors.

Notes on this clone: Its specificity is not known.

PCR was performed using 60 Vbeta and 13 Jbeta primers. Sequencing used immunoSEQ multiplex PCR; TCRdb keeps in-frame clones, though not all of them. The sample lists 140,000 to 150,000 clones; roughly 80% were seen once. Overall study findings and caveats: The study labeled around 160 TCR beta chains cytomegalovirus-associated. Despite most TCR sequences being rare, some public TCRs occurred in many donors.

Trimming cost V 1 base and J 1 base, with 7 bases left between them. There are 15 residues in the CDR3. Looked up from germline, CDR1 is MNHNS and CDR2 is SASEGT. The TCR was taken from a female donor in good health and CMV-seronegative. The rearrangement links TRBV6-1 to TRBJ2-2; TRBD2 might be the D (6 bases). The sequenced sample was PBMCs. The CDR3 DNA reads TGTGCCAGCAGTGAAGGGCGGGGGAACACCGGGGAGCTGTTTTTT. Encoded protein: CASSEGRGNTGELFF.